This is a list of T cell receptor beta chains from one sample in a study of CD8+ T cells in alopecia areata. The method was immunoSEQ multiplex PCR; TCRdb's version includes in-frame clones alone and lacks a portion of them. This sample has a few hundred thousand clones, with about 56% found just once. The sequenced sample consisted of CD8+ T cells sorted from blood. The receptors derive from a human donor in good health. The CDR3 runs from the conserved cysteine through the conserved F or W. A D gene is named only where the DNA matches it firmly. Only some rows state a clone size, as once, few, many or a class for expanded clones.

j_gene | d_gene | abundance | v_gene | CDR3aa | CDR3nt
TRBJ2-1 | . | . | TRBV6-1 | CASTLHHNEQFF | TGTGCCAGCACCCTCCATCACAATGAGCAGTTCTTC
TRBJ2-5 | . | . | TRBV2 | CANRDPTQETQYF | TGTGCCAACCGGGACCCTACCCAAGAGACCCAGTACTTC
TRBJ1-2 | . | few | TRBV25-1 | CASSEWGTYGYTF | TGTGCCAGCAGTGAATGGGGTACCTATGGCTACACCTTC
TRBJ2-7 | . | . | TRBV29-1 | CSVAFWGDYEQYF | TGCAGCGTTGCCTTCTGGGGGGACTACGAGCAGTACTTC
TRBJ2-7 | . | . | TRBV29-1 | CSVELGSYEQYF | TGCAGCGTTGAATTGGGATCCTACGAGCAGTACTTC
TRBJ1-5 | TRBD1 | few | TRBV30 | CAWSQGGASNQPQHF | TGTGCCTGGAGTCAGGGGGGCGCGAGCAATCAGCCCCAGCATTTT
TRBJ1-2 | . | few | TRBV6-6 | CASSHRAEGDGYTF | TGTGCCAGCAGTCACAGGGCAGAGGGGGACGGCTACACCTTC
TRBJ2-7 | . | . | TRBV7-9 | CASSLGVGRLSNDEQYF | TGTGCCAGCAGTTTAGGGGTAGGACGGCTTAGTAACGACGAGCAGTACTTC
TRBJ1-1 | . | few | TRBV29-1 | CSVSGTSFGNTEAFF | TGCAGCGTCTCGGGGACATCATTCGGGAACACTGAAGCTTTCTTT
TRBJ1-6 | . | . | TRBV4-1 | CASSQTAGHNSPLHF | TGCGCCAGCAGCCAAACCGCAGGGCATAATTCACCCCTCCACTTT
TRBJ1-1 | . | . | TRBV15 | CATSRGSGGAFF | TGTGCCACCAGCAGAGGGTCAGGAGGGGCTTTCTTT
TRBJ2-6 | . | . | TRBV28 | CASSLLVHHSGANVLTF | TGTGCCAGCAGTTTATTAGTTCATCACTCTGGGGCCAACGTCCTGACTTTC
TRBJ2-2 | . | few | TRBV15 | CATSRRGAAGELFF | TGTGCCACCAGCAGAAGAGGGGCAGCCGGGGAGCTGTTTTTT
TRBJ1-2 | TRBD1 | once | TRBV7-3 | CASSLTGQAGYGYTF | TGTGCCAGCAGCTTAACAGGACAGGCTGGCTATGGCTACACCTTC
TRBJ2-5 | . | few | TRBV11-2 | CASRPPGAGQETQYF | TGTGCCAGCAGACCCCCCGGGGCGGGGCAAGAGACCCAGTACTTC
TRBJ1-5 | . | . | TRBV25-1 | CASSELQGSNQPQHF | TGTGCCAGCAGTGAATTGCAGGGAAGCAATCAGCCCCAGCATTTT
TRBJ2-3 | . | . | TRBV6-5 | CASSYSAWRDTQYF | TGTGCCAGCAGTTACTCAGCTTGGCGGGATACGCAGTATTTT
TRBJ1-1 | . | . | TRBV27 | CASMAGSTEAFF | TGTGCCAGCATGGCAGGGAGCACTGAAGCTTTCTTT
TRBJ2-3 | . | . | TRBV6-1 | CASSEVEGWTDTQYF | TGTGCCAGCAGTGAAGTGGAGGGGTGGACAGATACGCAGTATTTT
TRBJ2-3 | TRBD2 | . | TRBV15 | CATSPPLAGFPTDTQYF | TGTGCCACCAGCCCGCCACTAGCGGGGTTCCCCACAGATACGCAGTATTTT
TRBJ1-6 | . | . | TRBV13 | CASSTQGYNSPLHF | TGTGCCAGCAGCACACAGGGTTATAATTCACCCCTCCACTTT
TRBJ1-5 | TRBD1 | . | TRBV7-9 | CASSGDRVNQPQHF | TGTGCCAGCAGCGGGGACAGGGTAAATCAGCCCCAGCATTTT
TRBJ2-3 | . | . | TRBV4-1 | CASSSWDADTQYF | TGCGCCAGCAGTTCCTGGGACGCAGATACGCAGTATTTT
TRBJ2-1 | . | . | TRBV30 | CAWRGPGHSNYNEQFF | TGTGCCTGGAGGGGTCCGGGACACTCGAATTACAATGAGCAGTTCTTC
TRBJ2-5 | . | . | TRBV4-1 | CASSQDRQAQETQYF | TGCGCCAGCAGCCAAGATAGACAGGCTCAAGAGACCCAGTACTTC
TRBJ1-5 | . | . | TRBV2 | CASSLQSQPQHF | TGTGCCAGCAGCTTGCAGAGCCAGCCCCAGCATTTT
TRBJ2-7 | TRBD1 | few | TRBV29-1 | CSGSSGQGGVEQYF | TGCAGCGGCTCCTCCGGACAGGGTGGAGTCGAGCAGTACTTC
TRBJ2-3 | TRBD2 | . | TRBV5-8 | CASSLGTRVTDTQYF | TGTGCCAGCAGCTTGGGGACTAGGGTCACAGATACGCAGTATTTT
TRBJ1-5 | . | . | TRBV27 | CASRPETGHPQHF | TGTGCCAGCAGGCCAGAAACAGGTCATCCCCAGCATTTT
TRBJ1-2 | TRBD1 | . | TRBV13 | CASSIRTGGYGYTF | TGTGCCAGCAGCATACGGACAGGGGGCTATGGCTACACCTTC
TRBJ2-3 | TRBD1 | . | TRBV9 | CASSTGQGSTDTQYF | TGTGCCAGCAGCACGGGACAGGGGAGCACAGATACGCAGTATTTT
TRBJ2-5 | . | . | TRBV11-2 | CASWNRQVEETQYF | TGTGCCAGCTGGAACAGGCAGGTCGAAGAGACCCAGTACTTC
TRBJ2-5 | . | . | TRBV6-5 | CASAPDRGETQYF | TGTGCCAGCGCCCCCGACAGAGGGGAGACCCAGTACTTC
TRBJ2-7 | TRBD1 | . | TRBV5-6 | CASSPGTGEQYF | TGTGCCAGCAGCCCCGGGACAGGCGAGCAGTACTTC
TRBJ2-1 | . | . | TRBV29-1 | CSATSGTRYNEQFF | TGCAGCGCCACCAGTGGCACGAGGTACAATGAGCAGTTCTTC
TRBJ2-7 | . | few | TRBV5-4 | CASSFRENSYEQYF | TGTGCCAGCAGCTTCAGGGAAAACTCTTACGAGCAGTACTTC
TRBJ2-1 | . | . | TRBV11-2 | CASSIRWVTGGDEQFF | TGTGCCAGCAGCATCCGTTGGGTAACAGGGGGGGATGAGCAGTTCTTC
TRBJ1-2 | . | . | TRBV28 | CASSLGGLRDGYTF | TGTGCCAGCAGCTTGGGGGGGTTACGCGATGGCTACACCTTC
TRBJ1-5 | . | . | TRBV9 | CASSVGTASNQPQHF | TGTGCCAGCAGCGTAGGAACCGCTAGCAATCAGCCCCAGCATTTT
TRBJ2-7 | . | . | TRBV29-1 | CSVGVSYEQYF | TGCAGCGTTGGGGTCTCCTACGAGCAGTACTTC
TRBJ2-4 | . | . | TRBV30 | CAWSADQILAKNIQYF | TGTGCCTGGAGCGCGGACCAGATACTAGCCAAAAACATTCAGTACTTC
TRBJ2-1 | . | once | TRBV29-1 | CSVDTGRTYNEQFF | TGCAGCGTTGATACAGGGAGGACCTACAATGAGCAGTTCTTC
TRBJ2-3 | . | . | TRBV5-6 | CASSSEADTQYF | TGTGCCAGCAGCTCGGAGGCAGATACGCAGTATTTT
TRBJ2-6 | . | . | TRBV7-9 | CASSSGYSSGANVLTF | TGTGCCAGCAGCTCGGGCTATTCCTCTGGGGCCAACGTCCTGACTTTC
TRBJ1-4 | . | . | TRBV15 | CATSTTGTREKLFF | TGTGCCACCAGCACCACCGGGACCAGGGAAAAACTGTTTTTT
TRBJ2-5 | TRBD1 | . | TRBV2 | CASIWEQGASETQYF | TGTGCCAGCATCTGGGAACAGGGGGCTTCAGAGACCCAGTACTTC
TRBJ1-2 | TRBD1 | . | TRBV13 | CASSPGTAYGYTF | TGTGCCAGCAGCCCCGGGACAGCCTATGGCTACACCTTC
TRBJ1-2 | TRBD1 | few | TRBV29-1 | CSVAGQGSYGYTF | TGCAGCGTTGCTGGACAGGGATCCTATGGCTACACCTTC
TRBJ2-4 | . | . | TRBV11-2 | CASSLVPVGLAKNIQYF | TGTGCCAGCAGCTTAGTCCCCGTGGGCCTAGCCAAAAACATTCAGTACTTC
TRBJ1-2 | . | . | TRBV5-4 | CASSHGVGAGGYTF | TGTGCCAGCAGCCATGGTGTTGGGGCGGGGGGCTACACCTTC
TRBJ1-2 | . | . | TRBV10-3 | CATAEGPYGYTF | TGTGCCACCGCCGAGGGGCCCTATGGCTACACCTTC
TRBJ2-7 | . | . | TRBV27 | CASSIRQGYEQYF | TGTGCCAGCAGTATACGCCAGGGTTACGAGCAGTACTTC
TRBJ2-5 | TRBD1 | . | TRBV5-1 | CASSPPRQGAAETQYF | TGCGCCAGCAGCCCCCCCCGACAGGGCGCGGCAGAGACCCAGTACTTC
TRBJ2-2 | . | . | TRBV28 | CASSSRTNTGELFF | TGTGCCAGCAGTTCACGGACGAACACCGGGGAGCTGTTTTTT
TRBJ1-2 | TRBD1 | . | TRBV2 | CASSRTGSYGYTF | TGTGCCAGCAGTCGGACAGGGTCCTATGGCTACACCTTC